The clone carrying this T cell receptor (beta chain) is medium-sized within its sample. The target antigen is unknown. This entry comes from a study of circulating CD8 cells and anti-PD-1 response in melanoma. Overall study: Of roughly 13 patients, seven got anti-PD-1 first and six had prior therapy. General study results and limits: Subset repertoires were largely private at M1, with under 7% shared. Expanded sorted subsets were checked for tumor reactivity using peptides.

The QIAseq Immune Repertoire TCR panel built the libraries from about 16 ng of total RNA. TCRdb passed the reads through MiXCR, listing each CDR3 protein once. The table has a few hundred distinct CDR3 sequences, about 10% seen once. From live CD3+CD8+TCRalphabeta+ cells, four PD-1 and/or TIGIT subsets were sorted. Per germline, CDR1 SGHKS and CDR2 YYEKEE (reference sequence). CDR3 length equals 16 residues. The junction had 1 base not matched to a gene; V was cut back by 0 bases and J by 1 base. The input for sequencing was CD8+ T cells from PBMCs, taken at baseline or after one month of anti-PD-1 therapy (not recorded which). The TCR was taken from a human donor with melanoma. The V and J genes are TRBV5-5 and TRBJ2-2, with TRBD2 matching 9 bases. CDR3 bases: TGTGCCAGCAGCTTGGAACTAGCGGGGAACACCGGGGAGCTGTTTTTT. It specifies CASSLELAGNTGELFF.